This is a list of T cell receptor beta chains from one sample in a study of beta chain features in type 1 diabetes. TCRdb's copy holds only in-frame clones and misses some; the assay was immunoSEQ multiplex PCR. The data contain about 240,000 clones, approximately 14% of them singletons. Sequenced material: naive CD4+ T cells from blood. The receptors derive from a man aged 25-45 years with type 1 diabetes. CDR3s include the opening cysteine and the closing phenylalanine or tryptophan. A D gene is named only where the DNA matches it firmly. Some rows have no size entry. The others give once, few or many, or a class for an expanded clone.

V	size	J	D	DNA	CDR3
TRBV18	NA	TRBJ2-7	TRBD1	TGTGCCAGCTCGGGGGACAGGGATGGCGAGCAGTACTTC	CASSGDRDGEQYF
TRBV7-9	few	TRBJ2-3	NA	TGTGCCAGCAGCTTAGGAGGCGGAGGAATAGATACGCAGTATTTT	CASSLGGGGIDTQYF
TRBV4-2	NA	TRBJ2-7	NA	TGTGCCAGCAGCCCTAAAGGGGACTACGAGCAGTACTTC	CASSPKGDYEQYF
TRBV5-4	NA	TRBJ2-4	TRBD1	TGTGCCAGCAGCGCAGGGGGCCCAGCCAAAAACATTCAGTACTTC	CASSAGGPAKNIQYF
TRBV15	NA	TRBJ1-4	NA	TGTGCCACCAGGACCGGCCAGGGATCAACTAATGAAAAACTGTTTTTT	CATRTGQGSTNEKLFF
TRBV29-1	NA	TRBJ2-7	NA	TGCAGCGCCTGGGAGGGGGTGGGTTACGAGCAGTACTTC	CSAWEGVGYEQYF
TRBV14	few	TRBJ1-1	NA	TGTGCCAGCAGCCCTAACCTAGAAGGCACTGAAGCTTTCTTT	CASSPNLEGTEAFF
TRBV19	few	TRBJ2-7	TRBD2	TGTGCCAGTAGCCGAGAGGGACTAGCGGGGTACGAGCAGTACTTC	CASSREGLAGYEQYF
TRBV6-5	NA	TRBJ2-1	NA	TGTGCCAGCAGAGAGCGGAGCTCCTACAATGAGCAGTTCTTC	CASRERSSYNEQFF
TRBV28	NA	TRBJ1-5	NA	TGTGCCAGCAGTTATCTTCAGCAGCCCCAGCATTTT	CASSYLQQPQHF
TRBV2	few	TRBJ2-1	NA	TGTGCCAGCAGTGAAGATCGGGGCAATGAGCAGTTCTTC	CASSEDRGNEQFF
TRBV6-5	NA	TRBJ1-2	TRBD1	TGTGCCAGCAGTCCTGGACAGGGGGCTAACTATGGCTACACCTTC	CASSPGQGANYGYTF
TRBV30	NA	TRBJ2-1	NA	TGTGCCTGGAGTCCAGGTACTGTAAATGAGCAGTTCTTC	CAWSPGTVNEQFF
TRBV6-6	few	TRBJ1-3	NA	TGTGCCAGCACCCAGGACAGCTTCTCTGGAAACACCATATATTTT	CASTQDSFSGNTIYF
TRBV2	NA	TRBJ2-7	TRBD1	TGTGCCAGCAACCTACGGGACAGCTACGAGCAGTACTTC	CASNLRDSYEQYF
TRBV5-1	few	TRBJ2-5	NA	TGCGCCAGCAGCTTGGAGGACAGTCAAGAGACCCAGTACTTC	CASSLEDSQETQYF
TRBV19	NA	TRBJ1-5	NA	TGTGCCAGTAGTGAGGTACAGGCCTTTAGCAATCAGCCCCAGCATTTT	CASSEVQAFSNQPQHF
TRBV6-6	NA	TRBJ2-1	TRBD2	TGTGCCAGCAGTTACCCAAGCGGGAACTACAATGAGCAGTTCTTC	CASSYPSGNYNEQFF
TRBV6-5	few	TRBJ2-3	NA	TGTGCCAGCAGTTACTCTGGGGGGAGTGGCACAGATACGCAGTATTTT	CASSYSGGSGTDTQYF
TRBV19	NA	TRBJ1-2	NA	TGTGCCACCACGGGACTATATGGCTACACCTTC	CATTGLYGYTF
TRBV7-9	few	TRBJ2-5	TRBD2	TGTGCCAGCAGCCAAGGGACTAGCCTAGAGACCCAGTACTTC	CASSQGTSLETQYF
TRBV4-2	few	TRBJ1-5	NA	TGTGCCAGCAGCCAAGATGTCGGGCAGGGGAGCAATCAGCCCCAGCATTTT	CASSQDVGQGSNQPQHF
TRBV5-1	NA	TRBJ2-1	NA	TGCGCCAGCAGCTTGGTGCGGGTTAGCGCCGATGAGCAGTTCTTC	CASSLVRVSADEQFF
TRBV30	NA	TRBJ2-7	NA	TGTGCCGGTGGAGGCTCCTACGAGCAGTACTTC	CAGGGSYEQYF
TRBV7-2	NA	TRBJ1-2	TRBD1	TGTGCCAGCAGCGTGACAGGGTTGAATGGCTACACCTTC	CASSVTGLNGYTF
TRBV5-1	NA	TRBJ1-1	NA	TGCGCCAGCAGCTTCTTGTCAGATGAAACTGAAGCTTTCTTT	CASSFLSDETEAFF
TRBV5-6	NA	TRBJ2-1	TRBD1	TGTGCCAGCAGCGTACCCTCCGGGACAGGGAATACCAATGAGCAGTTCTTC	CASSVPSGTGNTNEQFF
TRBV19	few	TRBJ2-3	NA	TGTGCCAGTAGTTCCCAAACAGATACGCAGTATTTT	CASSSQTDTQYF
TRBV6-6	NA	TRBJ1-1	NA	TGTGCCAGCAGCCGACAGCCGAACACTGAAGCTTTCTTT	CASSRQPNTEAFF
TRBV18	NA	TRBJ1-2	TRBD1	TGTGCCAGCTCACCTCGGACAGGACTTAACTATGGCTACACCTTC	CASSPRTGLNYGYTF
TRBV18	few	TRBJ2-6	TRBD1	TGTGCCAGCTCACCCGGGACAGGAGCCTCTGGGGCCAACGTCCTGACTTTC	CASSPGTGASGANVLTF
TRBV2	NA	TRBJ2-1	NA	TGTGCCAGCAGTGAAGCGCTTCGGGGGAGGAAGTTCTTC	CASSEALRGRKFF
TRBV5-1	few	TRBJ2-3	TRBD2	TGCGCCAGCAGCTTTGGGGGGGACCGCACAGATACGCAGTATTTT	CASSFGGDRTDTQYF
TRBV7-2	NA	TRBJ2-5	NA	TGTGCCAGCAGCTTAGTTGGAGTGGCGGAGACCCAGTACTTC	CASSLVGVAETQYF
TRBV30	few	TRBJ2-5	NA	TGTGCCTGGAGTGTACGGTCCGGGAAAGAGACCCAGTACTTC	CAWSVRSGKETQYF
TRBV5-1	few	TRBJ2-3	TRBD2	TGCGCCAGCAGCGTGGGACTACAAGGCACAGATACGCAGTATTTT	CASSVGLQGTDTQYF